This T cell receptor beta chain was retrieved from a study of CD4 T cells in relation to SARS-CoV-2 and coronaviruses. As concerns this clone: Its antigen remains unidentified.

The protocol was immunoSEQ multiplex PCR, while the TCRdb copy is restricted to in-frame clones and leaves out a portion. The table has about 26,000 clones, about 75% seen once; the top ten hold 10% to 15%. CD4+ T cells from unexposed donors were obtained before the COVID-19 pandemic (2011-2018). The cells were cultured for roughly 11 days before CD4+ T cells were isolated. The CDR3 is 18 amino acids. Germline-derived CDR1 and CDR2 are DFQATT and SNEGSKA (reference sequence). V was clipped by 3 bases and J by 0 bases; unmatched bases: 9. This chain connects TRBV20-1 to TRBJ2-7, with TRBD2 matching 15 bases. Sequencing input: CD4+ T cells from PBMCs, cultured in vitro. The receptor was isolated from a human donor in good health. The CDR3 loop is CSASPGTSGRSGSYEQYF. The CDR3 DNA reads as TGCAGTGCTAGTCCCGGGACTAGCGGGAGGTCCGGCTCCTACGAGCAGTACTTC.